The text below deals with one TCR beta chain. Its matching antigen is unknown. Reverse transcription used roughly 0.45 to 1 ug RNA and random hexamers. MiXCR, applied by TCRdb to the immunoSEQ multiplex PCR reads, yields one record per CDR3 protein. The sample holds about 300,000 distinct CDR3 sequences, about 89% seen once. These data are taken from a study of CD8 T cells in Susac syndrome. Study-level points and caveats: The study conceded that relatively few individuals underwent its TCR sequencing and HLA analysis.

Peripheral blood CD8+ and CD4+ T cells were profiled by TCR beta sequencing. Stable or active relapsing-remitting multiple sclerosis, untreated and meeting revised McDonald criteria, defined the controls. Sequenced material: CD8+ T cells from PBMCs. The TCR was taken from a human donor with multiple sclerosis.

The CDR3 nucleotides read TGTGCCAGCAGCTTGTCCGGACACACGATGAATGAAAAACTGTTTTTT. Protein: CASSLSGHTMNEKLFF. The V call is TRBV7-9, the J call TRBJ1-4; a possible D gene is TRBD1 (5 bases). From germline, CDR1 is SEHNR and CDR2 FQNEAQ (reference sequence). Trimming left V 3 bases short and J 5 bases short, with 16 bases between. This CDR3 contains 16 residues.